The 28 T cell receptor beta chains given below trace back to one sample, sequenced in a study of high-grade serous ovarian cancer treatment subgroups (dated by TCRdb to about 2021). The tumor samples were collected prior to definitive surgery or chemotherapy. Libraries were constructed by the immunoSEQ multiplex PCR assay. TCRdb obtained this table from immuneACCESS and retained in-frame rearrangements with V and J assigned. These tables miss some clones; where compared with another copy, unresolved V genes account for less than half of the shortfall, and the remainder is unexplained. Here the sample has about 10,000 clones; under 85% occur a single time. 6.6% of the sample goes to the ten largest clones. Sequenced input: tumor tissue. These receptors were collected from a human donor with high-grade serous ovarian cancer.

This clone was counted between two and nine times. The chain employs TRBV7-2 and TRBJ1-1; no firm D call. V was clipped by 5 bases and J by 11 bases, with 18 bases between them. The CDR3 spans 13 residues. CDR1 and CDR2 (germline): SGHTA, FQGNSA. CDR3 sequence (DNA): TGTGCCAGCAGCCGAATGCCTGACCATGTCGCTTTCTTT. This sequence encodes CASSRMPDHVAFF. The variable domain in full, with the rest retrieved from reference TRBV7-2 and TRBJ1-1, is GAGVSQSPSNKVTEKGKDVELRCDPISGHTALYWYRQSLGQGLEFLIYFQGNSAPDKSGLPSDRFSAERTGGSVSTLTIQRTQQEDSAVYLCASSRMPDHVAFFGQGTRLTVV.

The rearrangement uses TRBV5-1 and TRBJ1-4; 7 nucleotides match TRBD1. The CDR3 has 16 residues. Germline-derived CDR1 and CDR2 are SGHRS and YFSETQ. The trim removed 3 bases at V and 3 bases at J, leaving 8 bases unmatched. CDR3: CASSSVSGTANEKLFF. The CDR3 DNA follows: TGCGCCAGCAGCTCCGTTTCCGGGACAGCTAATGAAAAACTGTTTTTT. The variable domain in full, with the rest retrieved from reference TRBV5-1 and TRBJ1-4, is KAGVTQTPRYLIKTRGQQVTLSCSPISGHRSVSWYQQTPGQGLQFLFEYFSETQRNKGNFPGRFSGRQFSNSRSEMNVSTLELGDSALYLCASSSVSGTANEKLFFGSGTQLSVL.

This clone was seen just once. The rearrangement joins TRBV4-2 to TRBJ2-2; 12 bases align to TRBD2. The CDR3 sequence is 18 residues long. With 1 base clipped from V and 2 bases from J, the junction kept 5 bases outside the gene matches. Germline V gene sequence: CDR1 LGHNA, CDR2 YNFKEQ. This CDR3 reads CASSQAASGRDNTGELFF. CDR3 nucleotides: TGTGCCAGCAGCCAAGCGGCTAGCGGGAGGGATAACACCGGGGAGCTGTTTTTT.

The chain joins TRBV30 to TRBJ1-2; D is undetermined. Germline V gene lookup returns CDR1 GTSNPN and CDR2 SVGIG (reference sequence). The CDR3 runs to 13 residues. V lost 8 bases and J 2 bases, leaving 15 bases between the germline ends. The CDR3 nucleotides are TGTGCCACTACCGGGCTCCGAAACTATGGCTACACCTTC. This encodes CATTGLRNYGYTF.

The DNA of the CDR3 is TGTGCCAGCAGAGAAAGCTCCTACGAGCAGTACTTC. Its translation: CASRESSYEQYF. The rearrangement links TRBV27 to TRBJ2-5; D is unclear. The DNA end is a closer match to TRBJ2-7, so the J assignment may be wrong. CDR1 is MNHEY and CDR2 is SMNVEV in the germline V gene (reference sequence). CDR3 size: 12 residues.

The DNA of the CDR3 is TGCGCCAGCAGCCAAGATCAAGGGGTTTCACCCCTCCACTTT. It specifies CASSQDQGVSPLHF. The chain joins TRBV4-1 to TRBJ1-6; maybe TRBD1 (5 bases). The ends were cut back, 0 bases at V and 9 bases at J, with 9 bases in the middle. Germline CDR1 MGHRA, CDR2 YSYEKL. This CDR3 is built from 14 residues.

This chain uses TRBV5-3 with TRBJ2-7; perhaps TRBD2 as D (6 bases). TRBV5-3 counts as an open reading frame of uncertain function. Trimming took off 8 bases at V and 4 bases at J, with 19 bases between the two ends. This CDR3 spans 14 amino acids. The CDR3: CASRVGGDAYEQYF. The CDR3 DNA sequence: TGTGCCAGCAGGGTGGGGGGTGACGCGTACGAGCAGTACTTC.

In DNA form, the CDR3 reads TGCAGCGTTGAAGGGGAGTGGACTTCCTACGAGCAGTACTTC. Translated, it gives CSVEGEWTSYEQYF. This chain connects TRBV29-1 to TRBJ2-5; a weak D match, TRBD2 (5 bases). The DNA matches TRBJ2-7 better at its end, which makes the J call doubtful. The CDR3 contains 14 residues. Germline CDR1 reads SQVTM; CDR2 reads ANQGSEA.

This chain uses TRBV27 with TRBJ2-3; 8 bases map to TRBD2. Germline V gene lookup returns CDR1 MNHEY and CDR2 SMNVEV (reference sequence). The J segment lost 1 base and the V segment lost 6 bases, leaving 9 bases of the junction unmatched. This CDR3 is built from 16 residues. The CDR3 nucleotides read TGTGCCAGCAGAATCCCCAGCGGGAGCGGCACAGATACGCAGTATTTT. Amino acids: CASRIPSGSGTDTQYF.

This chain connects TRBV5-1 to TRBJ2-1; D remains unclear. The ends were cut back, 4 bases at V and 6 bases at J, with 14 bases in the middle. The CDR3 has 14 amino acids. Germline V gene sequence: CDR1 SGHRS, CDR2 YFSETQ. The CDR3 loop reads CASSLDVASNEQFF. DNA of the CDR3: TGCGCCAGCAGCCTCGATGTTGCCTCCAATGAGCAGTTCTTC.

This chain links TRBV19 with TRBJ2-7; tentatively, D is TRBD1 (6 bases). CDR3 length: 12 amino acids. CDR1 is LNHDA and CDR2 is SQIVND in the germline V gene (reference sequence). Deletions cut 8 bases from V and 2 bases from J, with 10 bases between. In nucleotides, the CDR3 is TGTGCCAGTGGTCAGGGGACCTACGAGCAGTACTTC. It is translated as CASGQGTYEQYF.

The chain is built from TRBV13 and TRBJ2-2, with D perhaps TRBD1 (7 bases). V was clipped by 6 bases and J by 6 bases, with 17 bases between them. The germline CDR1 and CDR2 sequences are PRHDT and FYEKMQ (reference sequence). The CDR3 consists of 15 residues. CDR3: CASSMRTGDSGELFF. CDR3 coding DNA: TGTGCCAGCAGTATGCGAACAGGGGACTCCGGGGAGCTGTTTTTT.

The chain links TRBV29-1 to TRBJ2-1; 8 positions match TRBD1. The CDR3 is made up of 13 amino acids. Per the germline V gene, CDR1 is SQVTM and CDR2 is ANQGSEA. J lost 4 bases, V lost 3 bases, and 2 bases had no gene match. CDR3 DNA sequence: TGCAGCGTTGATGGGGACAGGTACAATGAGCAGTTCTTC. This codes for CSVDGDRYNEQFF.

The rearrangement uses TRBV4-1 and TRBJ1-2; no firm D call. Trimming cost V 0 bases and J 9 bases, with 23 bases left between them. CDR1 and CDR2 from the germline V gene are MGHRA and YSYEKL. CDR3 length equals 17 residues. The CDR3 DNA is TGCGCCAGCAGCCAAGAGCGGACGGCCCTTCCCCGGGAGCGCTACACCTTC. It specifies CASSQERTALPRERYTF.

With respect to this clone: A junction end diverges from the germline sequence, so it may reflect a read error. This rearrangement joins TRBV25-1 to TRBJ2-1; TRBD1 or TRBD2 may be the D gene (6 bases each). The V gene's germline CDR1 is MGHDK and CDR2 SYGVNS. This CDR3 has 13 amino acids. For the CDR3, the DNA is TGTGCCAGCAGTGAATTAGGAGGGGACAAGCGGATCTTC. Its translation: CASSELGGDKRIF.

For the CDR3, the DNA is TGCGCCAGCAGCAAAAGGGACTTCAGCACAGATACGCAGTATTTT. The encoded protein is CASSKRDFSTDTQYF. The V gene is TRBV5-1, the J gene TRBJ2-3; a weak D match, TRBD2 (6 bases). This CDR3 spans 15 amino acids. Looked up from germline, CDR1 is SGHRS and CDR2 is YFSETQ. The ends were cut back, 4 bases at V and 0 bases at J, with 12 bases in the middle.

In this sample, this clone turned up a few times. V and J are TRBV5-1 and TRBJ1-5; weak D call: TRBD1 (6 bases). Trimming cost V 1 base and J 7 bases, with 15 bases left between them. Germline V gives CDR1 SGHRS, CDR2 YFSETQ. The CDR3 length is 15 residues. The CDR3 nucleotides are TGCGCCAGCAGCTTGAGTGGGGGCAGTAGCCAGCCCCAGCATTTT. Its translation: CASSLSGGSSQPQHF.

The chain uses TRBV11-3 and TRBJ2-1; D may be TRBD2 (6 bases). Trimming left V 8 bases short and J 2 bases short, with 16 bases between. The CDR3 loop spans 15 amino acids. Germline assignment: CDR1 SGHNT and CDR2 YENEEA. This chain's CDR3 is CASRRPGEPYNEQFF. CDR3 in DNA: TGTGCCAGCCGCCGCCCGGGGGAGCCCTACAATGAGCAGTTCTTC.

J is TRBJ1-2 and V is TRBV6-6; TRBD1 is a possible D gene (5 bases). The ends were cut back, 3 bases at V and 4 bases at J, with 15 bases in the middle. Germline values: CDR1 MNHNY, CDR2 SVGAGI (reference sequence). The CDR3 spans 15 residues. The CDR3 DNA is TGTGCCAGCAGTTATTCCCTAGGGACCTTCTATGGCTACACCTTC. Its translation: CASSYSLGTFYGYTF.

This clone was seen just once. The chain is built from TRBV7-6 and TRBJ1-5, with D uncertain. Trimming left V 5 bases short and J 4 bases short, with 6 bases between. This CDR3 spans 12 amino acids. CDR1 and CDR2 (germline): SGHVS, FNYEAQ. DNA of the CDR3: TGTGCCAGCAGCCGAGTTAATCAGCCCCAGCATTTT. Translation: CASSRVNQPQHF.

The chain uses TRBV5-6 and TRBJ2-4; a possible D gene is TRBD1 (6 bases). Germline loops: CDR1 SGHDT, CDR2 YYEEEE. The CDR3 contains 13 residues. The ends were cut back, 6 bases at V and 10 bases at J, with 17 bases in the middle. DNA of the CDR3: TGTGCCAGCACCCTTGTGGGGGCGACAATTCAGTACTTC. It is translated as CASTLVGATIQYF.

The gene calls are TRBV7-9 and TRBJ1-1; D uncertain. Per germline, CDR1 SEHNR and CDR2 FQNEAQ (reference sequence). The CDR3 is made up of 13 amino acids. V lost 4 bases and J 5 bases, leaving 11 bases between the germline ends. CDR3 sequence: CASSYALDTEAFF. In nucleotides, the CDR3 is TGTGCCAGCAGCTATGCCCTTGATACTGAAGCTTTCTTT.

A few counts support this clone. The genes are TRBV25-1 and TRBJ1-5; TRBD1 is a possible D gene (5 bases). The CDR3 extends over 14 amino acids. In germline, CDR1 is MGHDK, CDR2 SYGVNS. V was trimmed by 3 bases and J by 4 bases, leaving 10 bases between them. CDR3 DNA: TGTGCCAGCAGTGAGGCGGGGGAGAATCAGCCCCAGCATTTT. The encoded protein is CASSEAGENQPQHF.

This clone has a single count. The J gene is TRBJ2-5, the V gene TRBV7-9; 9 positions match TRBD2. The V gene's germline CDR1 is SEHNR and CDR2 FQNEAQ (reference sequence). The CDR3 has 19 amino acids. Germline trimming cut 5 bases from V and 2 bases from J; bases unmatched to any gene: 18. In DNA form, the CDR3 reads TGTGCCAGCAGCGATAGCGGGAGTGGTTTGTTCCACCCTCAAGAGACCCAGTACTTC. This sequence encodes CASSDSGSGLFHPQETQYF.

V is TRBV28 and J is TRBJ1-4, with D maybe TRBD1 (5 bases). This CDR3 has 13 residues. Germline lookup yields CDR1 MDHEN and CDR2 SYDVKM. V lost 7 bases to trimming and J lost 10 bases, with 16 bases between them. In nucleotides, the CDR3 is TGTGCCAGCATTCGGGACGGGGGGTTAAAACTGTTTTTT. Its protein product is CASIRDGGLKLFF.

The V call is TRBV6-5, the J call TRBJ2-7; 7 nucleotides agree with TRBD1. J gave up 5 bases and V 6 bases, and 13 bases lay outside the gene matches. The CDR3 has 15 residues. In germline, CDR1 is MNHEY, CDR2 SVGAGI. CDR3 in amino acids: CASSLRDSNLDEQYF. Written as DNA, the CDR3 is TGTGCCAGCAGCTTACGGGACAGTAACCTTGACGAGCAGTACTTC.

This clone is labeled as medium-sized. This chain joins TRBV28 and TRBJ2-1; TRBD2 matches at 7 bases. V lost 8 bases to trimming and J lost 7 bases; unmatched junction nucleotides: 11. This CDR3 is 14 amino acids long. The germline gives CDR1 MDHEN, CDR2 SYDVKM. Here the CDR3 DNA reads TGTGCCAGCGAAGGACCCGGGAGGTATAATGAGCAGTTCTTC. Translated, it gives CASEGPGRYNEQFF.

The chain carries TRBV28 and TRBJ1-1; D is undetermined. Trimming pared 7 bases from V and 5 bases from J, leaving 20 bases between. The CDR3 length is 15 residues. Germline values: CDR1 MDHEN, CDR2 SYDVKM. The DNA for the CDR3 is TGTGCCAGCATGAGGTTTTTGGGAAAAGGGACTGAAGCTTTCTTT. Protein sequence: CASMRFLGKGTEAFF.